These T cell receptor beta chains were read from a single sample in a study of vaccination and CD4 T cells after COVID-19. No cognate antigen is known for these TCRs. TCRdb reanalysed the PCR reads using MiXCR and keeps one entry per CDR3 protein. The sample lists around 2,900 distinct CDR3 sequences; 84% were seen once. The source material was CD4+ T cells from blood, cultured in vitro. These receptors came from a human donor who had recovered from COVID-19. Both conserved end residues are part of each CDR3. D genes are given only for firm matches. Only some rows state a clone size, as once, few, many or a class for expanded clones.

TRBV5-6	large	TRBJ2-5	NA	CASSIGTSRETQYF	TGTGCCAGCAGTATTGGGACGAGCAGGGAGACCCAGTACTTC
TRBV10-3	NA	TRBJ1-2	TRBD1	CAISKTGWDYGYTF	TGTGCCATCAGTAAGACAGGGTGGGACTATGGCTACACCTTC
TRBV20-1	hyperexpanded	TRBJ2-7	NA	CSARDYGGGGRYPYEQYF	TGCAGTGCTAGAGATTATGGGGGCGGAGGGAGGTATCCCTACGAGCAGTACTTC
TRBV10-1	NA	TRBJ1-1	NA	CASSLAGNTEAFF	TGCGCCAGCTCACTTGCGGGGAACACTGAAGCTTTCTTT
TRBV2	NA	TRBJ1-3	NA	CASTLMGLSGNTIYF	TGTGCCAGCACTCTCATGGGACTCTCTGGAAACACCATATATTTT
TRBV20-1	NA	TRBJ1-5	NA	CSASVDRRDQPQHF	TGCAGTGCTAGCGTAGACAGGCGCGATCAGCCCCAGCATTTT
TRBV10-3	NA	TRBJ2-7	TRBD1	CAITAGGHSYEQYF	TGTGCCATCACTGCAGGGGGACACTCCTACGAGCAGTACTTC
TRBV6-1	NA	TRBJ2-3	NA	CASRTGLADTQYF	TGTGCCAGCAGGACAGGACTCGCAGATACGCAGTATTTT
TRBV6-1	NA	TRBJ1-5	NA	CASSIGPQPQHF	TGTGCCAGCAGTATAGGGCCTCAGCCCCAGCATTTT
TRBV20-1	NA	TRBJ1-1	NA	CSVSRAGTEAFF	TGCAGCGTTTCCAGGGCGGGGACTGAAGCTTTCTTT
TRBV7-9	NA	TRBJ1-2	NA	CASSLWGLNGGYTF	TGTGCCAGCAGCTTATGGGGCCTAAATGGTGGCTACACCTTC
TRBV19	NA	TRBJ1-1	TRBD1	CASMITGVNTEAFF	TGTGCCAGTATGATAACAGGGGTGAACACTGAAGCTTTCTTT
TRBV5-1	NA	TRBJ2-5	NA	CASSYSGGETQYF	TGCGCCAGCAGCTACAGCGGAGGAGAGACCCAGTACTTC
TRBV7-2	NA	TRBJ1-5	NA	CASSSASGEINQPQHF	TGTGCCAGCAGCTCAGCCTCGGGCGAGATCAATCAGCCCCAGCATTTT
TRBV6-1	NA	TRBJ1-2	TRBD1	CASGSRDSLFYGYTF	TGTGCCAGTGGGAGTCGGGACAGCCTTTTCTATGGCTACACCTTC
TRBV20-1	NA	TRBJ2-5	NA	CSAVVMETQYF	TGCAGTGCTGTAGTGATGGAGACCCAGTACTTC
TRBV6-2/TRBV6-3	NA	TRBJ1-3	NA	CASSSYGSSGNTIYF	TGTGCCAGCAGTTCCTACGGCAGCTCTGGAAACACCATATATTTT
TRBV6-1	NA	TRBJ1-2	NA	CASSPRGGDGGYTF	TGTGCCAGCAGCCCCAGAGGAGGGGATGGTGGCTACACCTTC
TRBV6-1	NA	TRBJ1-2	TRBD1	CARRDRASNGYTF	TGTGCCAGACGGGACAGGGCATCTAATGGCTACACCTTC
TRBV20-1	NA	TRBJ1-5	TRBD1	CSAILGTANQPQHF	TGCAGTGCTATCCTCGGGACAGCGAATCAGCCCCAGCATTTT
TRBV20-1	few	TRBJ2-3	TRBD2	CSARGLAGGPTDTQYF	TGCAGTGCTAGAGGACTAGCGGGGGGGCCCACAGATACGCAGTATTTT
TRBV28	once	TRBJ1-2	TRBD1	CASSMTGGNGYTF	TGTGCCAGCAGTATGACAGGGGGCAATGGCTACACCTTC
TRBV15	NA	TRBJ1-5	NA	CATSRSGHSSRYSNQPQHF	TGTGCCACCAGCAGATCGGGTCATTCGAGCAGGTATAGCAATCAGCCCCAGCATTTT
TRBV20-1	once	TRBJ1-2	NA	CSAPTGGDGYTF	TGCAGTGCTCCCACTGGTGGGGATGGCTACACCTTC
TRBV7-6	NA	TRBJ1-5	NA	CASSVQGGGNQPQHF	TGTGCCAGCAGCGTACAGGGAGGGGGAAATCAGCCCCAGCATTTT
TRBV6-1	NA	TRBJ1-5	TRBD1	CASSEQGGNNQPQHF	TGTGCCAGCAGTGAACAGGGGGGGAACAATCAGCCCCAGCATTTT
TRBV6-2/TRBV6-3	NA	TRBJ1-6	NA	CASTRLRISPLHF	TGTGCCAGCACTCGACTCAGGATTTCACCCCTCCACTTT
TRBV20-1	NA	TRBJ1-6	TRBD1	CSAPGTGNSALHF	TGCAGTGCTCCCGGGACAGGGAATTCGGCCCTCCACTTT
TRBV7-2	NA	TRBJ1-5	NA	CASSPQASQSQPQHF	TGTGCCAGCAGCCCACAGGCAAGTCAATCTCAGCCCCAGCATTTT
TRBV15	once	TRBJ1-6	TRBD1	CATSRDGWTGDSPLHF	TGTGCCACCAGCAGAGATGGTTGGACAGGGGATTCACCCCTCCACTTT
TRBV2	NA	TRBJ1-2	NA	CASSGGADDYGYTF	TGTGCCAGCAGTGGGGGGGCGGACGACTATGGCTACACCTTC
TRBV6-2/TRBV6-3	NA	TRBJ2-7	TRBD1	CASVPDSGGASYEQYF	TGTGCCAGTGTCCCTGACTCAGGGGGCGCGTCCTACGAGCAGTACTTC
TRBV6-1	NA	TRBJ1-2	NA	CASSEAPIRRYGYTF	TGTGCCAGCAGTGAAGCCCCCATAAGGCGGTATGGCTACACCTTC
TRBV15	few	TRBJ1-4	TRBD1	CATSRDFQGAGEKLFF	TGTGCCACCAGCAGAGATTTTCAGGGGGCGGGGGAAAAACTGTTTTTT
TRBV30	NA	TRBJ1-5	NA	CAWSGGPNSNQPQHF	TGTGCCTGGAGCGGGGGGCCGAATAGCAATCAGCCCCAGCATTTT
TRBV21-1	NA	TRBJ1-2	NA	CASSKSPQGRASNYGYTF	TGTGCCAGCAGCAAATCACCGCAGGGGCGGGCCTCTAACTATGGCTACACCTTC
TRBV7-9	NA	TRBJ1-2	NA	CASSLKDVRGNGYYGYTF	TGTGCCAGCAGCTTAAAAGACGTGAGGGGGAACGGGTACTATGGCTACACCTTC
TRBV7-8	hyperexpanded	TRBJ1-6	NA	CASSLASIGTKSPLHF	TGTGCCAGCAGCTTAGCGAGTATCGGGACAAAGTCACCCCTCCACTTT
TRBV12-3/TRBV12-4	NA	TRBJ2-3	TRBD2	CASSLSRGGADTQYF	TGTGCCAGCAGTTTATCTCGGGGGGGGGCCGATACGCAGTATTTT
TRBV6-1	NA	TRBJ1-6	NA	CASSPFKRLNSPLHF	TGTGCCAGCAGTCCCTTTAAACGTCTGAATTCACCCCTCCACTTT
TRBV24-1	NA	TRBJ2-2	NA	CATSGSHWRGNTGELFF	TGTGCCACCAGTGGATCCCATTGGCGGGGGAACACCGGGGAGCTGTTTTTT
TRBV19	NA	TRBJ1-1	TRBD1	CASSPRGRYTEAFF	TGTGCCAGTAGTCCCAGGGGGCGGTACACTGAAGCTTTCTTT
TRBV7-7	NA	TRBJ2-7	NA	CARGGREPYEQYF	TGTGCCAGGGGCGGCAGGGAACCCTACGAGCAGTACTTC